This T cell receptor beta chain was observed in a study of blood T cell repertoires in COVID-19. Study-wide context: Researchers got acute and convalescent COVID-19 samples from the United States, Italy and Spain. Nucleic acid was either cDNA or gDNA, and it came from T cells, B-cell-depleted T cells, or PBMCs.

The count of this clone is one. Original analysis: Nucleated cell counts were estimated from reference gene primer amplification. The repertoire was sequenced with immunoSEQ multiplex PCR; TCRdb's copy has only in-frame clones and lacks some. For V, J and clone size, that table is used; D and trimming come from the DNA. The table has around 62,000 clones, approximately 88% seen once. What was sequenced was peripheral blood. The sequence was obtained from a man aged 50-60 years with active COVID-19.

The CDR3 nucleotides are TGTGCCAGCAGGGATAGCGGGACTCCCTACGAGCAGTACTTC. It is translated as CASRDSGTPYEQYF. The chain combines TRBV6-5 with TRBJ2-7; 8 bases are a match to TRBD2. The J segment lost 2 bases and the V segment lost 6 bases, leaving 6 bases of the junction unmatched. The CDR3 sequence is 14 residues long. The germline V gene encodes CDR1 MNHEY and CDR2 SVGAGI.